The 21 T cell receptor beta chains below all came from one sample that was sequenced in a study of blood T cell repertoires in COVID-19. Some clones are missing from TCRdb's copy, which holds only in-frame ones; the method was immunoSEQ multiplex PCR. The sample lists approximately 160,000 clones, around 77% occurring once. The sample taken for sequencing was peripheral blood. Receptor source: a man aged 65 to 85 with acute or convalescent COVID-19.

The CDR3 sequence is CASSRRQLPKNIQYF. The CDR3 bases are TGTGCCAGCAGCAGACGACAGCTCCCCAAAAACATTCAGTACTTC. The chain is built from TRBV21-1 and TRBJ2-4; the D call TRBD1 from the table was never checked on the DNA. TRBV21-1 is deemed a pseudogene. This CDR3 spans 15 amino acids.

The count of this clone is one. This chain links TRBV27 with TRBJ1-1, with D possibly matching TRBD1 (5 bases). The CDR3 consists of 12 residues. V was clipped by 6 bases and J by 5 bases, with 10 bases between them. Germline values: CDR1 MNHEY, CDR2 SMNVEV (reference sequence). The CDR3 loop is CASRTGGTEAFF. CDR3 sequence (DNA): TGTGCCAGCAGGACGGGGGGGACTGAAGCTTTCTTT.

This chain links TRBV30 with TRBJ2-6; tentatively, D is TRBD1 (6 bases). CDR1 GTSNPN and CDR2 SVGIG come from the germline V gene (reference sequence). V was trimmed by 5 bases and J by 0 bases, leaving 8 bases between them. The CDR3 is 14 residues long. The CDR3 DNA is TGTGCCTGGGACAGGTCCTCTGGGGCCAACGTCCTGACTTTC. It yields the protein CAWDRSSGANVLTF.

This clone has just a few counts. The rearrangement joins TRBV30 to TRBJ1-2, with D uncertain. CDR3 size: 11 residues. With 0 bases removed from V and 5 bases from J, the gap between germline ends came to 4 bases. The V gene's germline CDR1 is GTSNPN and CDR2 SVGIG (reference sequence). CDR3 loop: CAWSVFYGYTF. The CDR3 DNA follows: TGTGCCTGGAGTGTCTTTTATGGCTACACCTTC.

V gene TRBV5-1 combines with J gene TRBJ1-6; D may be TRBD1 (5 bases). The V gene lost 5 bases and the J gene lost 8 bases, with 14 bases spanning the gap. Germline V gives CDR1 SGHRS, CDR2 YFSETQ. CDR3 size: 14 residues. CDR3 protein: CASRDQGPYSPLHF. DNA of the CDR3: TGCGCCAGCAGGGACCAGGGCCCCTATTCACCCCTCCACTTT.

The rearrangement uses TRBV7-2 and TRBJ2-5; 8 positions agree with TRBD2. CDR1 SGHTA and CDR2 FQGNSA come from the germline V gene. The CDR3 has 16 residues. V shed 1 base, J shed 0 bases, and the junction held 4 bases outside the gene matches. CDR3 amino acids: CASSLGAGAYQETQYF. The DNA of the CDR3 is TGTGCCAGCAGCTTAGGAGCGGGAGCCTACCAAGAGACCCAGTACTTC. The full variable domain, its missing parts supplied by reference TRBV7-2 and TRBJ2-5, is GAGVSQSPSNKVTEKGKDVELRCDPISGHTALYWYRQSLGQGLEFLIYFQGNSAPDKSGLPSDRFSAERTGGSVSTLTIQRTQQEDSAVYLCASSLGAGAYQETQYFGPGTRLLVL.

The rearrangement links TRBV18 to TRBJ2-1; 8 bases fit TRBD1. This CDR3 contains 14 residues. Germline V gives CDR1 KGHSH, CDR2 LQKENI. With V trimmed by 5 bases and J by 6 bases, 6 bases remained unmatched. The CDR3 here is CASSGQGPPNEQFF. The DNA of the CDR3 is TGTGCCAGCTCAGGACAGGGACCACCCAATGAGCAGTTCTTC.

This chain joins TRBV5-1 and TRBJ1-6; 8 positions match TRBD1. CDR1 and CDR2 from the germline V gene are SGHRS and YFSETQ. V shed 4 bases, J shed 10 bases, and the junction held 7 bases outside the gene matches. This CDR3 contains 14 residues. CDR3 sequence reads: CASSPGTGGSPLHF. CDR3 sequence (DNA): TGCGCCAGCAGCCCCGGGACAGGAGGGTCACCCCTCCACTTT.

This chain links TRBV19 with TRBJ2-3; maybe TRBD2 (6 bases). The CDR3 has 15 amino acids. Between the trimmed V and J ends, which lost 1 base and 2 bases, there was a span of 10 bases. CDR1 is LNHDA, CDR2 SQIVND, per germline (reference sequence). The CDR3 protein is CASSIGGRHTDTQYF. The CDR3 DNA sequence: TGTGCCAGTAGTATAGGTGGGAGGCACACAGATACGCAGTATTTT.

The chain couples TRBV5-8 to TRBJ2-1, with D possibly matching TRBD2 (6 bases). The V gene's germline CDR1 is SGHTS and CDR2 YDEGEE. CDR3 length: 15 amino acids. V lost 0 bases and J 0 bases, leaving 7 bases between the germline ends. CDR3 region: CASSLGEASYNEQFF. CDR3 sequence (DNA): TGTGCCAGCAGCTTGGGGGAGGCCTCCTACAATGAGCAGTTCTTC.

This clone was detected only a few times. This chain connects TRBV6-1 to TRBJ2-5; tentatively, D is TRBD2 (5 bases). The CDR3 length is 15 residues. Germline V gene lookup returns CDR1 MNHNS and CDR2 SASEGT. V was cut by 2 bases and J by 5 bases, with 15 bases left in between. The CDR3 spells CASSEYLGPGETQYF. CDR3 bases: TGTGCCAGCAGTGAATACCTCGGACCGGGGGAGACCCAGTACTTC.

The chain carries TRBV28 and TRBJ1-5, with 12 nucleotides matching TRBD1. Trimming removed 5 bases from V and 9 bases from J; junction bases left unmatched: 11. The germline V gene has CDR1 MDHEN and CDR2 SYDVKM. The CDR3 is 16 residues long. The CDR3 DNA reads as TGTGCCAGCAGTACGACTCCCGGGACAGGGGGCCGGCCCCAGCATTTT. It translates to CASSTTPGTGGRPQHF.

The genes are TRBV5-1 and TRBJ2-3; D remains ambiguous. CDR1 is SGHRS and CDR2 is YFSETQ in the germline V gene. This CDR3 comprises 16 residues. Between the trimmed V and J ends, which lost 0 bases and 2 bases, there was a span of 13 bases. CDR3 nucleotides: TGCGCCAGCAGCTTGGAGGTGACAATGATCACAGATACGCAGTATTTT. This codes for CASSLEVTMITDTQYF.

This clone was detected once. The chain carries TRBV2 and TRBJ2-3; D perhaps matches TRBD2 (6 bases). Germline CDR1 is SNHLY and CDR2 is FYNNEI. The CDR3 consists of 14 residues. V lost 8 bases to trimming and J lost 3 bases, with 15 bases between them. CDR3 nucleotide sequence: TGTGCCAGCTGGCGGGAATGGGGTACAGATACGCAGTATTTT. Its protein product is CASWREWGTDTQYF.

This clone occurred a few times. The chain has TRBV5-6 and TRBJ1-5, with D hard to call. CDR1 and CDR2 from the germline V gene are SGHDT and YYEEEE. Trimming shortened V by 0 bases and J by 4 bases, and 8 bases separated the two germline ends. This CDR3 comprises 14 residues. The CDR3 nucleotides are TGTGCCAGCAGCTTGGGACGGGTAAATCAGCCCCAGCATTTT. Translating it yields CASSLGRVNQPQHF.

This chain connects TRBV4-1 to TRBJ2-3; 10 bases agree with TRBD1. CDR1 MGHRA and CDR2 YSYEKL come from the germline V gene. The CDR3 has 18 amino acids. With 2 bases clipped from V and 1 base from J, the junction kept 9 bases outside the gene matches. This CDR3 is CASSQIPSGQGGTDTQYF. The CDR3 DNA reads as TGCGCCAGCAGCCAAATTCCCTCCGGACAGGGGGGCACAGATACGCAGTATTTT.

The chain recombines TRBV7-2 with TRBJ2-2, with D possibly being TRBD2 (5 bases). This CDR3 region has 13 residues. Between the trimmed V and J ends, which lost 8 bases and 1 base, there was a span of 8 bases. Germline V gene lookup returns CDR1 SGHTA and CDR2 FQGNSA. CDR3 loop: CASGLLNTGELFF. Written as DNA, the CDR3 is TGTGCCAGCGGACTTTTGAACACCGGGGAGCTGTTTTTT.

V is TRBV19 and J is TRBJ1-5; TRBD1 might be the D (6 bases). The CDR3 is 16 amino acids. Trimming removed 5 bases from V and 3 bases from J, with 17 bases in between. Germline assignment: CDR1 LNHDA and CDR2 SQIVND (reference sequence). The CDR3 region is CASSDRGGGNNQPQHF. For the CDR3, the DNA is TGTGCCAGTAGTGACCGGGGAGGGGGTAACAATCAGCCCCAGCATTTT.

A few counts support this clone. This rearrangement joins TRBV3-1 (or the pseudogene TRBV3-2) to TRBJ1-1; 7 bases match TRBD1. V was clipped by 4 bases and J by 11 bases; unmatched bases: 7. Germline V gene data show CDR1 as LGHDT and CDR2 as YNNKEL (reference sequence). This CDR3 is built from 12 residues. The CDR3 spells CASSLGQDKAFF. In DNA, the CDR3 is TGTGCCAGCAGCCTCGGACAGGACAAGGCTTTCTTT.

V usage is TRBV5-1 and J usage is TRBJ1-1; D uncertain. V lost 2 bases to trimming and J lost 1 base, with 21 bases between them. The CDR3 covers 18 residues. Germline V CDR1 and CDR2: SGHRS, YFSETQ. CDR3 nucleotides: TGCGCCAGCAGCTTTAAAGTATCAGGTTTCGTGGGGAACACTGAAGCTTTCTTT. Encoded protein: CASSFKVSGFVGNTEAFF.

V usage is TRBV6-1 and J usage is TRBJ2-5; TRBD2 agrees at 11 bases. With 2 bases clipped from V and 3 bases from J, the junction kept 2 bases outside the gene matches. Germline V gene sequence: CDR1 MNHNS, CDR2 SASEGT. This CDR3 region has 15 residues. The CDR3 region is CASSESLAGEETQYF. In DNA form, the CDR3 reads TGTGCCAGCAGTGAATCACTAGCGGGGGAAGAGACCCAGTACTTC.